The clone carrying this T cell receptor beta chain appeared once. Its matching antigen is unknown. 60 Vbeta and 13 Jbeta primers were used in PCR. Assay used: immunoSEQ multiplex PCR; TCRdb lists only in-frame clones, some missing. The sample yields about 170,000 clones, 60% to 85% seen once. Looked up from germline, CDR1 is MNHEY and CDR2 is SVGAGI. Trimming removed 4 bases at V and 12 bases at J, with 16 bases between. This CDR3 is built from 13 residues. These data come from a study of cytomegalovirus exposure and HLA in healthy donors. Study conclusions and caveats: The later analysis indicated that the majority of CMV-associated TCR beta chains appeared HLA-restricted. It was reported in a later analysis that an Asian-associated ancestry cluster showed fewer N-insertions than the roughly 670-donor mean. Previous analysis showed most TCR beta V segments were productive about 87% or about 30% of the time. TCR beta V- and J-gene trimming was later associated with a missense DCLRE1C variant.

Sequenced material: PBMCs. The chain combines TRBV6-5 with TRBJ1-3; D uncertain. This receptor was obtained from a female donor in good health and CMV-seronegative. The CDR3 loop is CASSSTAGSVIYF. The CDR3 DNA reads TGTGCCAGCAGTTCGACCGCGGGGTCCGTCATATATTTT.